The 24 T cell receptor beta chains in this list originate from one sample, sequenced in a study of Graves' ophthalmopathy and Graves' hyperthyroidism (dated by TCRdb to the late 2010s). Reads for this sample came from an Illumina HiSeq 2000. For repertoire sequencing, the TCR beta CDR3 regions were amplified from RNA transcripts. The first round was an RT-PCR using HTBI primers with the Qiagen OneStep RT-PCR kit, and this first round was followed by a second-round multiplex PCR, then size selection and purification. TCRdb trimmed the raw reads at Q25, called clones with MiXCR and kept productive beta chains. Each entry merges the rows of one CDR3 protein and shows their most common DNA and genes. This sample is represented by about 380,000 distinct CDR3 sequences; approximately 15% of them were singletons. Jointly, the top ten make up roughly 7% of the sample. The sequencing sample was made of peripheral blood. The receptors come from a woman aged 18-29 years with stable Graves' hyperthyroidism. Donor details come from another sample of the same person, matched by shared clones.

The CDR3 protein is CSAHTDSGANVLTF. CDR3 nucleotides: TGCAGTGCGCACACAGACTCTGGGGCCAACGTCCTGACTTTC. This chain connects TRBV20-1 to TRBJ2-6; D remains ambiguous. Per the germline V gene, CDR1 is DFQATT and CDR2 is SNEGSKA (reference sequence). Trimming shortened V by 6 bases and J by 0 bases, and 9 bases separated the two germline ends. The CDR3 loop spans 14 amino acids.

Many counts were recorded for this clonotype. Germline and junction disagree at one end, which may indicate a read error. This chain uses TRBV28 with TRBJ1-1, with unresolved D. This CDR3 has 13 amino acids. Per germline, CDR1 MDHEN and CDR2 SYDVKM. CDR3 sequence (DNA): TGTGCCGGCAGGTCCTACTTGAACACTGAAGCTTTCTTT. Its translation is CAGRSYLNTEAFF.

The sample holds one count of this clonotype. A single base separates this from a much larger clone, so it may be a read error. The rearrangement links TRBV6-5 to TRBJ2-4; no clear D gene. This CDR3 is built from 13 residues. CDR1 is MNHEY, CDR2 SVGAGI, per germline. The CDR3 coding sequence is TGTGCCAGCAGTTACGAGTGGGAAAACATTAAGTACTTC. Translation gives CASSYEWENIKYF.

This clonotype was counted between two and nine times. V gene TRBV5-4 combines with J gene TRBJ1-2; D is perhaps TRBD1 (6 bases). The CDR3 sequence is 13 residues long. The V end was cut by 6 bases, the J end by 2 bases, with 11 bases between. Per the germline V gene, CDR1 is SGHNT and CDR2 is YYREEE (reference sequence). CDR3 loop: CASTHGTNYGYTF. CDR3 coding DNA: TGTGCCAGCACCCATGGGACAAACTATGGCTACACCTTC.

This clonotype was seen many times. The chain employs TRBV12-3 or TRBV12-4 and TRBJ1-5; D is ambiguous. This CDR3 comprises 13 residues. V gave up 6 bases and J gave up 7 bases, with 13 bases separating them. CDR3 sequence: CASRKEGGQPQHF. In DNA form, the CDR3 reads TGTGCCAGCAGGAAGGAAGGTGGGCAGCCCCAGCATTTT.

Ten or more counts support this clonotype. The J gene is TRBJ1-2, the V gene TRBV7-2, with D unresolved. The CDR3 totals 14 residues. Trimming shortened V by 5 bases and J by 6 bases, and 16 bases separated the two germline ends. Germline V gene lookup returns CDR1 SGHTA and CDR2 FQGNSA. CDR3 in DNA: TGTGCCAGCAGCCTTACATCTCGGACGGATGGCTACACCTTC. The encoded protein is CASSLTSRTDGYTF.

This clonotype occurred many times. This sequence joins TRBV7-2 and TRBJ1-6; no reliable D call. V was trimmed by 2 bases and J by 10 bases, leaving 12 bases between them. In germline, CDR1 is SGHTA, CDR2 FQGNSA. The CDR3 has 14 residues. CDR3 nucleotide sequence: TGTGCCAGCAGCTTATTAGAGGGCCCCTCACCCCTCCACTTT. Its translation: CASSLLEGPSPLHF.

This clonotype was recorded at least ten times. This sequence joins TRBV9 and TRBJ2-5; 9 positions match TRBD1. Germline V lookup: CDR1 SGDLS, CDR2 YYNGEE. The CDR3 covers 18 residues. With V trimmed by 0 bases and J by 4 bases, 13 bases remained unmatched. CDR3 region: CASSVVGTGYQRRETQYF. CDR3 DNA sequence: TGTGCCAGCAGCGTAGTTGGGACAGGGTACCAACGGCGAGAGACCCAGTACTTC.

This clonotype was seen ten or more times. The chain is built from TRBV19 and TRBJ1-2; TRBD1 matches at 8 bases. With 1 base clipped from V and 7 bases from J, the junction kept 5 bases outside the gene matches. Germline CDR1 reads LNHDA; CDR2 reads SQIVND (reference sequence). The CDR3 is 14 amino acids. CDR3 region: CASSIGQGLRGYTF. CDR3 sequence (DNA): TGTGCCAGTAGTATAGGACAGGGGTTGCGTGGCTACACCTTC.

The chain links TRBV6-2 or TRBV6-3 to TRBJ2-5; TRBD2 matches at 7 bases. V was clipped by 6 bases and J by 3 bases; unmatched bases: 10. This CDR3 comprises 15 residues. In germline, CDR1 is MNHEY, CDR2 SVGEGT. CDR3 sequence: CASSRPSGNKETQYF. As DNA, the CDR3 is TGTGCCAGCAGCCGCCCTAGCGGAAATAAAGAGACCCAGTACTTC.

This clonotype was recorded many times. The V and J genes are TRBV7-3 and TRBJ1-1, with a weak D call TRBD1 (5 bases). The CDR3 has 13 amino acids. The germline V gene encodes CDR1 SGHTA and CDR2 FQGTGA. V lost 5 bases to trimming and J lost 9 bases, with 16 bases between them. In DNA, the CDR3 is TGTGCCAGCAGCGTAGTCCAGGGATCTAAAGCTTTCTTT. It is translated as CASSVVQGSKAFF.

This clonotype has more than one count but fewer than ten. A read error is possible here, since a much larger clone lies one base away. The conserved phenylalanine or tryptophan normally closing the CDR3 is absent here, so this likely arose from a read error. The rearrangement joins TRBV7-8 to TRBJ2-7, with a tentative D call TRBD2 (5 bases). V lost 1 base, J lost 0 bases, and 10 bases lay in between. Germline V CDR1 and CDR2: SGHVS, FQNEAQ. The CDR3 sequence is 15 residues long. Here the CDR3 reads CASSLEGGGSYEQYL. In nucleotides, the CDR3 is TGTGCCAGCAGCTTAGAAGGCGGAGGCTCCTACGAGCAGTACCTC.

This clonotype has a count of ten or more. The chain uses TRBV2 and TRBJ1-5; no clear D. The CDR3 has 14 amino acids. Germline loops: CDR1 SNHLY, CDR2 FYNNEI. The V gene lost 4 bases and the J gene lost 1 base, with 8 bases spanning the gap. CDR3 amino acids: CASSGEMSNQPQHF. Here the CDR3 DNA reads TGTGCCAGCAGTGGTGAGATGAGCAATCAGCCCCAGCATTTT.

This clonotype came up many times. V and J are TRBV5-1 and TRBJ2-7; no firm D call. This CDR3 is 18 amino acids long. Trimming removed 0 bases at V and 0 bases at J, with 19 bases between. From germline, CDR1 is SGHRS and CDR2 YFSETQ. As DNA, the CDR3 is TGCGCCAGCAGCTTGGTTGTCCCCCCGTTCGGCAACTCCTACGAGCAGTACTTC. Residues: CASSLVVPPFGNSYEQYF.

At least ten counts were recorded for this clonotype. Written as DNA, the CDR3 is TGTGCCAGCAGTTTCTCCCAGAATTCACCCCTCCACTTT. It translates to CASSFSQNSPLHF. This chain connects TRBV12-3 or TRBV12-4 to TRBJ1-6, with unresolved D. The CDR3 covers 13 residues. V lost 3 bases and J 7 bases, leaving 7 bases between the germline ends.

This clonotype has at least ten counts. This chain links TRBV6-1 with TRBJ1-2; 12 bases map to TRBD1. This CDR3 has 13 amino acids. After removal of 6 bases from V and 8 bases from J, the junction contained 4 bases not matched to a gene. Per germline, CDR1 MNHNS and CDR2 SASEGT. This chain's CDR3 is CASSRDRGRGYTF. In DNA form, the CDR3 reads TGTGCCAGCAGCCGGGACAGGGGGCGAGGCTACACCTTC.

This clonotype has at least ten counts. The chain carries TRBV29-1 and TRBJ2-6; D remains unclear. The germline V gene encodes CDR1 SQVTM and CDR2 ANQGSEA. The CDR3 totals 13 residues. The germline V and J ends were trimmed by 0 bases and 4 bases, with 4 bases remaining between them. The DNA of the CDR3 is TGCAGCGTTGAAGACAGGGGGGCCAACGTCCTGACTTTC. It translates to CSVEDRGANVLTF.

V gene TRBV5-1 combines with J gene TRBJ2-5, with 8 bases fitting TRBD1. Germline V gene sequence: CDR1 SGHRS, CDR2 YFSETQ. The trim removed 0 bases at V and 5 bases at J, leaving 3 bases unmatched. The CDR3 covers 14 residues. The DNA for the CDR3 is TGCGCCAGCAGCTTGGACAGGGGGTTCGAGACCCAGTACTTC. Protein: CASSLDRGFETQYF.

This clonotype showed up many times. The genes are TRBV7-9 and TRBJ1-1; no clear D. The CDR3 covers 13 residues. Trimming pared 5 bases from V and 0 bases from J, leaving 7 bases between. The V gene's germline CDR1 is SEHNR and CDR2 FQNEAQ (reference sequence). The CDR3 sequence: CASSKLMNTEAFF. CDR3 coding DNA: TGTGCCAGCAGCAAGCTTATGAACACTGAAGCTTTCTTT.

This clonotype was observed many times. This rearrangement joins TRBV6-1 to TRBJ1-2, with 7 bases identical to TRBD1. In germline, CDR1 is MNHNS, CDR2 SASEGT. The J segment lost 2 bases and the V segment lost 4 bases, leaving 4 bases of the junction unmatched. The CDR3 spans 14 residues. The CDR3 nucleotides read TGTGCCAGCAGTGTTGAGGGGGCCAACTATGGCTACACCTTC. It yields the protein CASSVEGANYGYTF.

In this sample, this clonotype turned up a few times. This sequence joins TRBV3-1 and TRBJ2-2; no clear D. The V end was cut by 1 base, the J end by 5 bases, with 11 bases between. Germline V gene data show CDR1 as LGHDT and CDR2 as YNNKEL (reference sequence). CDR3 length: 15 residues. The CDR3 DNA reads TGTGCCAGCAGCCAAGGGAACAGATGGACCGGGGAGCTGTTTTTT. As protein: CASSQGNRWTGELFF.

This clonotype was seen a handful of times. This chain connects TRBV5-1 to TRBJ2-2; 15 positions match TRBD2. V trimming: 4 bases; J trimming: 4 bases; junction bases outside the gene matches: 11. This CDR3 is 19 amino acids long. The germline V gene encodes CDR1 SGHRS and CDR2 YFSETQ. The CDR3 coding sequence is TGCGCCAGCAGCACCGGACTAGCGGGGGGGCCTCGGAGCACCGGGGAGCTGTTTTTT. Residues: CASSTGLAGGPRSTGELFF.

This clonotype was counted ten times or more. DNA of the CDR3: TGCAGTGCCACGGGACTAGAGACCCAGTACTTC. Translating it yields CSATGLETQYF. The V and J genes are TRBV20-1 and TRBJ2-5; a weak D match, TRBD2 (6 bases). CDR3 length: 11 residues. The V gene's germline CDR1 is DFQATT and CDR2 SNEGSKA (reference sequence). The V end lost 6 bases, the J end lost 4 bases, and 9 bases lay between the germline ends.

Many counts were recorded for this clonotype. The chain joins TRBV20-1 to TRBJ2-7; 9 bases map to TRBD2. Unmatched junction bases numbered 9, after V lost 6 bases and J lost 6 bases. CDR1 DFQATT and CDR2 SNEGSKA come from the germline V gene (reference sequence). This CDR3 region has 13 residues. Here the CDR3 DNA reads TGCAGTGCCCTTCTAGCGGGGCTCTCCGAGCAGTACTTC. Its translation is CSALLAGLSEQYF.